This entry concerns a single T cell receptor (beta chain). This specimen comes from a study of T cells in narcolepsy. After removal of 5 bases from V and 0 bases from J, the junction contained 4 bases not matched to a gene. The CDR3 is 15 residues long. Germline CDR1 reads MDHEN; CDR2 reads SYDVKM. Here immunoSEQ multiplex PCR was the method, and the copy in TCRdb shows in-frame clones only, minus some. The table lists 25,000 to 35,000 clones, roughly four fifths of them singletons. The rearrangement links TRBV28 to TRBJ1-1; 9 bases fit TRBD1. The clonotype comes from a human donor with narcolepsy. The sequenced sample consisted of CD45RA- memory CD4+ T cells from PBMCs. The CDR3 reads CASSDRTGVNTEAFF. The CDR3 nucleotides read TGTGCCAGCAGTGATCGGACAGGGGTGAACACTGAAGCTTTCTTT.